A single sample gave rise to the 23 T cell receptor beta chains below, sequenced in a study of CD4 T cells in relation to SARS-CoV-2 and coronaviruses (dated by TCRdb to 2020 to 2023). Libraries were built with the immunoSEQ multiplex PCR assay. TCRdb stores this immuneACCESS table with in-frame sequences only. Part of the clones is absent; in the studies checked, under half of the shortfall reflects unresolved V genes, and no reason is known for the rest. The sample table shows about 36,000 clones, and approximately 80% are seen once. Around 7% of the sample is held by the ten biggest clonotypes. Their antigen targets remain unknown. Sequenced: naive CD4+ T cells from PBMCs, cultured in vitro. The label giving this sample's cell subset or site can be read as: naive CD4+ T cells isolated by negative enrichment. Receptor source: an adult with COVID-19.

The gene calls are TRBV5-1 and TRBJ2-5, with D tentatively TRBD1 (6 bases). V was pared by 2 bases and J by 4 bases, with 9 bases between. The CDR3 is 13 residues long. Germline V gene lookup returns CDR1 SGHRS and CDR2 YFSETQ. In DNA form, the CDR3 reads TGCGCCAGCAGCTTCGACAGGAGAGAGACCCAGTACTTC. This codes for CASSFDRRETQYF.

The chain recombines TRBV4-1 with TRBJ2-1; 9 bases fit TRBD1. Germline lookup yields CDR1 MGHRA and CDR2 YSYEKL. This CDR3 comprises 16 residues. V trimming: 6 bases; J trimming: 1 base; junction bases outside the gene matches: 7. CDR3 sequence: CASRDNRGRSYNEQFF. In nucleotides, the CDR3 is TGCGCCAGCAGAGACAACAGGGGGCGGTCCTACAATGAGCAGTTCTTC.

The chain's CDR3 is CSVEAEGYTF. The DNA for the CDR3 is TGCAGCGTTGAGGCCGAAGGCTACACCTTC. This sequence joins TRBV29-1 and TRBJ1-2; no clear D. CDR3 length equals 10 residues. CDR1 and CDR2 (germline): SQVTM, ANQGSEA. V lost 3 bases to trimming and J lost 8 bases, with 7 bases between them.

The chain couples TRBV2 to TRBJ2-1, with 8 bases aligning to TRBD2. The germline V gene encodes CDR1 SNHLY and CDR2 FYNNEI. After removal of 2 bases from V and 9 bases from J, the junction contained 6 bases not matched to a gene. CDR3 length: 14 amino acids. The CDR3 sequence is CASSEWASGLEQFF. CDR3 nucleotides: TGTGCCAGCAGTGAATGGGCTAGCGGGCTTGAGCAGTTCTTC.

The V and J genes are TRBV28 and TRBJ1-2, with 9 nucleotides matching TRBD1. The junction had 9 bases not matched to a gene; V was cut back by 5 bases and J by 8 bases. The germline V gene encodes CDR1 MDHEN and CDR2 SYDVKM. The CDR3 is 14 amino acids. CDR3 nucleotide sequence: TGTGCCAGCAGTACGCGATACAGGGGGCTCGGCTACACCTTC. It yields the protein CASSTRYRGLGYTF.

The chain joins TRBV28 to TRBJ2-1; 7 positions agree with TRBD1. The CDR3 has 15 amino acids. Losses at the gene ends were 7 bases for V and 2 bases for J; bases not matched to a gene: 8. Germline V gene sequence: CDR1 MDHEN, CDR2 SYDVKM. CDR3 sequence (DNA): TGTGCCAGCATGCCTCCGGGACAGCCCTACAATGAGCAGTTCTTC. Translated: CASMPPGQPYNEQFF.

The table lists this clone with a few counts. The chain couples TRBV19 to TRBJ1-1; the D gene is possibly TRBD1 (5 bases). The CDR3 spans 18 residues. The germline CDR1 and CDR2 sequences are LNHDA and SQIVND (reference sequence). V lost 5 bases and J lost 0, with 22 bases in between. CDR3 nucleotides: TGTGCCAGTAGTCCTAGACAACCTCTGAGGGGAATGAACACTGAAGCTTTCTTT. This codes for CASSPRQPLRGMNTEAFF.

This clone was recorded once. This CDR3 is CASSRTSGRGNEQYF. Written as DNA, the CDR3 is TGTGCCAGCAGTCGGACTAGCGGGAGAGGAAACGAGCAGTACTTC. The rearrangement links TRBV6-5 to TRBJ2-7, with 13 bases matching TRBD2. Germline V gene data show CDR1 as MNHEY and CDR2 as SVGAGI. CDR3 length: 15 residues. The junction had 6 bases not matched to a gene; V was cut back by 5 bases and J by 5 bases.

The chain is built from TRBV2 and TRBJ2-6; 7 bases are a match to TRBD1. CDR1 is SNHLY and CDR2 is FYNNEI in the germline V gene. The CDR3 is 15 amino acids. Trimming at V came to 3 bases and at J to 3 bases, leaving 2 bases not matched to a gene. CDR3 sequence (DNA): TGTGCCAGCAGTGACAACAGGGGTGGGGCCAACGTCCTGACTTTC. Protein sequence: CASSDNRGGANVLTF.

The gene calls are TRBV19 and TRBJ1-2; possibly TRBD1 for D (6 bases). CDR1 is LNHDA, CDR2 SQIVND, per germline (reference sequence). V shed 10 bases and J shed 1 base, with 19 bases lying between them. This CDR3 is 15 amino acids long. The CDR3 is CATRVRGRSNYGYTF. The CDR3 region has the DNA TGTGCCACGCGGGTCAGGGGAAGAAGTAACTATGGCTACACCTTC.

The DNA for the CDR3 is TGTGCCAGCAGAAGAGTTGTTGGGACAGGCGTTTCCTACGAGCAGTACTTC. Translation: CASRRVVGTGVSYEQYF. The chain is built from TRBV27 and TRBJ2-7, with TRBD1 identical over 8 bases. CDR1 is MNHEY, CDR2 SMNVEV, per germline (reference sequence). The CDR3 is 17 amino acids. The trim removed 6 bases at V and 1 base at J, leaving 14 bases unmatched.

The gene calls are TRBV27 and TRBJ2-5; 11 bases are shared with TRBD2. Trimming removed 7 bases from V and 4 bases from J; junction bases left unmatched: 2. Germline CDR1 MNHEY, CDR2 SMNVEV (reference sequence). The CDR3 consists of 13 residues. The CDR3 DNA is TGTGCCAGCACCGGACTAGCGGGAGAGACCCAGTACTTC. It translates to CASTGLAGETQYF.

This chain joins TRBV3-1 (or the pseudogene TRBV3-2) and TRBJ2-7, with D uncertain. V was shortened by 0 bases and J by 7 bases, with 4 bases between the two germline ends. The CDR3 sequence is 11 residues long. CDR1 and CDR2 (germline): LGHDT, YNNKEL (reference sequence). CDR3 sequence reads: CASSQDGEQYF. In nucleotides, the CDR3 is TGTGCCAGCAGCCAAGATGGTGAGCAGTACTTC.

CDR3 bases: TGCAGTGCTAGTTGGTTCTGGCGGGATCGCCCCACGGAGCAGTTCTTC. Protein sequence: CSASWFWRDRPTEQFF. This rearrangement joins TRBV20-1 to TRBJ2-1, with D perhaps matching TRBD2 (6 bases). Germline CDR1 DFQATT, CDR2 SNEGSKA (reference sequence). Trimming removed 3 bases at V and 10 bases at J, with 25 bases between. This CDR3 comprises 16 residues.

Of note for this clone: The junction departs from the called germline gene at one end, perhaps through a read error. In nucleotides, the CDR3 is TGCGCCAGCAGCACCGGGACTAGCGGGAGTAGGACCGGGGGGCTGTTTTTT. It specifies CASSTGTSGSRTGGLFF. The V call is TRBV10-1, the J call TRBJ2-2; TRBD2 agrees at 14 bases. Germline CDR1 is WNHNN and CDR2 is SYGVQD (reference sequence). The CDR3 runs to 17 residues.

The chain is built from TRBV2 and TRBJ2-1; 10 nucleotides align to TRBD2. Germline-derived CDR1 and CDR2 are SNHLY and FYNNEI. The V segment lost 4 bases and the J segment 6 bases; nucleotides outside the gene matches: 3. The CDR3 is made up of 14 amino acids. This CDR3 is CASSAGTSVNEQFF. The CDR3 DNA sequence: TGTGCCAGCAGTGCCGGGACTAGCGTCAATGAGCAGTTCTTC.

The rearrangement uses TRBV7-9 and TRBJ1-5; D perhaps matches TRBD1 (5 bases). Germline CDR1 is SEHNR and CDR2 is FQNEAQ (reference sequence). The V end was cut by 4 bases, the J end by 7 bases, with 11 bases between. The CDR3 spans 13 residues. The CDR3 loop is CASSSGGGQPQHF. CDR3 nucleotide sequence: TGTGCCAGCAGCTCGGGGGGAGGGCAGCCCCAGCATTTT. Full variable domain (rest looked up from reference TRBV7-9 and TRBJ1-5): DTGVSQNPRHKITKRGQNVTFRCDPISEHNRLYWYRQTLGQGPEFLTYFQNEAQLEKSRLLSDRFSAERPKGSFSTLEIQRTEQGDSAMYLCASSSGGGQPQHFGDGTRLSIL.

This chain links TRBV18 with TRBJ2-1; 11 bases map to TRBD2. V gave up 2 bases and J gave up 5 bases; unmatched junction bases: 5. This CDR3 has 16 residues. Germline V CDR1 and CDR2: KGHSH, LQKENI. This chain's CDR3 is CASSPKGLAGHNEQFF. In DNA form, the CDR3 reads TGTGCCAGCTCACCAAAAGGACTAGCGGGCCACAATGAGCAGTTCTTC.

The V and J genes are TRBV3-1 (or the pseudogene TRBV3-2) and TRBJ2-1; D tentatively reads TRBD1 or TRBD2 (5 bases each). Germline CDR1 and CDR2: LGHDT and YNNKEL (reference sequence). CDR3 size: 17 residues. The germline V and J ends were trimmed by 0 bases and 0 bases, with 12 bases remaining between them. In nucleotides, the CDR3 is TGTGCCAGCAGCCAAGATTATCGGGGCGGCTCCTACAATGAGCAGTTCTTC. This encodes CASSQDYRGGSYNEQFF.

This sequence joins TRBV3-1 (or the pseudogene TRBV3-2) and TRBJ2-7, with D possibly TRBD1 on 6 matching bases. Trimming cost V 0 bases and J 7 bases, with 16 bases left between them. Germline V gene sequence: CDR1 LGHDT, CDR2 YNNKEL (reference sequence). CDR3 length: 15 amino acids. The CDR3 region has the DNA TGTGCCAGCAGCCAAGATGGGGGCACAGGGCAGGAGCAGTACTTC. Encoded protein: CASSQDGGTGQEQYF.

The CDR3 region is CSVGGLARFYNEQFF. For the CDR3, the DNA is TGCAGCGTTGGGGGACTAGCGAGATTCTACAATGAGCAGTTCTTC. V and J are TRBV29-1 and TRBJ2-1; 10 nucleotides match TRBD2. The germline V gene encodes CDR1 SQVTM and CDR2 ANQGSEA. CDR3 length: 15 residues. V was clipped by 4 bases and J by 3 bases; unmatched bases: 6.

This clone was observed a handful of times. V and J are TRBV25-1 and TRBJ2-7, with D maybe TRBD1 (5 bases). Trimming cost V 3 bases and J 3 bases, with 15 bases left between them. The germline V gene encodes CDR1 MGHDK and CDR2 SYGVNS. The CDR3 is 15 residues long. The CDR3 nucleotides read TGTGCCAGCAGTGACCAGGGCAGGGCGGACTACGAGCAGTACTTC. As protein: CASSDQGRADYEQYF.

The table lists this clone with a count of one. The gene calls are TRBV2 and TRBJ1-2, with TRBD1 matching 7 bases. Germline CDR1 and CDR2: SNHLY and FYNNEI. Trimming removed 3 bases from V and 5 bases from J; junction bases left unmatched: 6. This CDR3 region has 14 residues. In nucleotides, the CDR3 is TGTGCCAGCAGTGATCAGGGGGGCGTTTATGGCTACACCTTC. Translation gives CASSDQGGVYGYTF.